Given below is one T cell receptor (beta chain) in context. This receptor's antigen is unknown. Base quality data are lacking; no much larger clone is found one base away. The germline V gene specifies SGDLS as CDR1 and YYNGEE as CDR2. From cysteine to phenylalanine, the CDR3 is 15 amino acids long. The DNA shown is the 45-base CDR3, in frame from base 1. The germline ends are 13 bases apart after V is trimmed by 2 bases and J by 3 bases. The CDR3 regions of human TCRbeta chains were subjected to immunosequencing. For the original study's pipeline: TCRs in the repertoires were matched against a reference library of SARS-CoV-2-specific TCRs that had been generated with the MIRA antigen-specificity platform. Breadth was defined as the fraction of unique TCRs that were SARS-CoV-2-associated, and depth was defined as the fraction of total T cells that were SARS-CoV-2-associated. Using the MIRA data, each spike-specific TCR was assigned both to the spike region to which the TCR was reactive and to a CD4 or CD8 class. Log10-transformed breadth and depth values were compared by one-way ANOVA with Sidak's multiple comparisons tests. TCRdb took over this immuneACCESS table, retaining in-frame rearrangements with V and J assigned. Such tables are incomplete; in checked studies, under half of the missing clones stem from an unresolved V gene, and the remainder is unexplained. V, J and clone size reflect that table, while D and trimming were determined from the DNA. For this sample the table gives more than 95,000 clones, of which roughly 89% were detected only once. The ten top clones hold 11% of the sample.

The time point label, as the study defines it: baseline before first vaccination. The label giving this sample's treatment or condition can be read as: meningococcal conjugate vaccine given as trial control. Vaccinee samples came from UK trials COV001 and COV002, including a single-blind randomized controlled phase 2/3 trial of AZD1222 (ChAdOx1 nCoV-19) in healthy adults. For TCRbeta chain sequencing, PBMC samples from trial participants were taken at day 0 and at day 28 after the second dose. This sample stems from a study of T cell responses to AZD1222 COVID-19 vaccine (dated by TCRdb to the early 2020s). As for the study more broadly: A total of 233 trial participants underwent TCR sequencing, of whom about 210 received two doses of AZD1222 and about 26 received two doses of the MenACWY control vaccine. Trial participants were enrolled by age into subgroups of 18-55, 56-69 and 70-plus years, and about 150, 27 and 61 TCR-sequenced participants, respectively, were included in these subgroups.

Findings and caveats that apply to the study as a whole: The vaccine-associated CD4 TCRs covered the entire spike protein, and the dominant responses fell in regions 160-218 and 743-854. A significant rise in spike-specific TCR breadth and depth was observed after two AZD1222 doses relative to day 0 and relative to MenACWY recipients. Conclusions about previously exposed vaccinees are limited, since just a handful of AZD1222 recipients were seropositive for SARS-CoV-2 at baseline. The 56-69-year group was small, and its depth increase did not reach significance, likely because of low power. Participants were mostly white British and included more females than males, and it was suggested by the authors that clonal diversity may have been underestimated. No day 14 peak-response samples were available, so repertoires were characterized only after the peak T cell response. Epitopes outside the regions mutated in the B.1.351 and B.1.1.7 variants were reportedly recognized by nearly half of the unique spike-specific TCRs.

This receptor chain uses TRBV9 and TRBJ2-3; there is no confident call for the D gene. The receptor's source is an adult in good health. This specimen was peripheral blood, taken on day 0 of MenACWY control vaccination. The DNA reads TGTGCCAGCAGCGTTGCACAGACCTGGACAGATACGCAGTATTTT. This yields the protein CASSVAQTWTDTQYF.